This T cell receptor beta chain came from a study of early T cells in non-severe SARS-CoV-2 infection. Attachment of unique molecular identifiers to individual cDNA molecules was performed. Using its own MiXCR run on the 5' RACE reads, TCRdb lists one record per CDR3 protein. The sample includes 70,000 to 90,000 distinct CDR3 sequences, about 15% seen only once; the top ten take less than 7%. This clonotype was counted between two and nine times. Antigen specificity is unknown. The germline V gene encodes CDR1 MNHNS and CDR2 SASEGT. The CDR3 contains 12 residues. The V gene lost 7 bases and the J gene lost 5 bases, with 9 bases spanning the gap. Overall study results and limits: Database matching using VDJdb favored anti-spike CD8 responses, with private and CD4 specificities left missing.

Sequenced input: whole blood. The genes are TRBV6-1 and TRBJ1-5; D is unresolved. The clonotype originates from an adult who was a healthcare worker with PCR-confirmed SARS-CoV-2 infection or an uninfected control (not recorded which). The chain's CDR3 is CASTHNYQPQHF. DNA for the CDR3: TGTGCCAGCACCCATAATTATCAGCCCCAGCATTTT.